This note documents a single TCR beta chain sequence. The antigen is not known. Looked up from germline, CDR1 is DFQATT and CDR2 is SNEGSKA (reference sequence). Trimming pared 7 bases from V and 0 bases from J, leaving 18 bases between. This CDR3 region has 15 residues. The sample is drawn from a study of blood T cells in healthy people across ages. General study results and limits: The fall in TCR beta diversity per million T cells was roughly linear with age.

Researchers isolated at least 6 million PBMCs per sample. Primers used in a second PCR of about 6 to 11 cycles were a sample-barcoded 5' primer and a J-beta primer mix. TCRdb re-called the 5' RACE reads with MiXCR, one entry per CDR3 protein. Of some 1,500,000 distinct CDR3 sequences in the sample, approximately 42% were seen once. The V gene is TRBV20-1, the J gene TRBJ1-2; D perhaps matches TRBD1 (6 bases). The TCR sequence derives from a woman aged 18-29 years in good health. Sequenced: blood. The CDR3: CSVATGNRPNYGYTF. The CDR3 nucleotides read TGCAGTGTTGCCACAGGGAATCGCCCTAACTATGGCTACACCTTC.